This T cell receptor (beta chain) originates from a study of blood T cell repertoires in COVID-19. Per the germline V gene, CDR1 is MNHEY and CDR2 is SMNVEV (reference sequence). J gave up 2 bases and V 5 bases, and 10 bases lay outside the gene matches. The CDR3 length is 17 residues. Generated by immunoSEQ multiplex PCR, the TCRdb table keeps only in-frame clones and is missing some. The data contain roughly 330,000 clones, approximately 88% of them singletons. J is TRBJ2-2 and V is TRBV27; 8 bases are a match to TRBD2. The source is a man between 18 and 29 years old who had recovered from COVID-19. Specimen: peripheral blood. The CDR3 is CASSPTSANVNTGELFF. In DNA, the CDR3 is TGTGCCAGCAGTCCGACTAGCGCGAATGTTAACACCGGGGAGCTGTTTTTT.